Listed here are 24 T cell receptor beta chains from one sample, sequenced in a study of blood T cell repertoires in COVID-19. TCRdb's copy holds only in-frame clones and misses some; the assay was immunoSEQ multiplex PCR. The sample yields over 60,000 clones, about 89% seen once. The source material was peripheral blood. These receptors came from a woman aged 55-69 years with acute or convalescent COVID-19.

The V call is TRBV7-9, the J call TRBJ1-3; D gene ambiguous. The CDR3 runs to 14 residues. From germline, CDR1 is SEHNR and CDR2 FQNEAQ (reference sequence). V lost 8 bases and J lost 0, with 11 bases in between. For the CDR3, the DNA is TGTGCCAGCTTTTATCCAGGCTCTGGAAACACCATATATTTT. Its translation: CASFYPGSGNTIYF.

V usage is TRBV19 and J usage is TRBJ2-7, with 10 bases fitting TRBD2. V was clipped by 4 bases and J by 4 bases; unmatched bases: 10. The CDR3 extends over 16 amino acids. Per the germline V gene, CDR1 is LNHDA and CDR2 is SQIVND (reference sequence). The CDR3 sequence is CASSRYKGLASYEQYF. CDR3 sequence (DNA): TGTGCCAGTAGTAGGTACAAGGGACTAGCGAGTTACGAGCAGTACTTC.

The rearrangement joins TRBV5-1 to TRBJ1-2; D is unclear. The CDR3 consists of 15 residues. Germline lookup yields CDR1 SGHRS and CDR2 YFSETQ. The V end was cut by 4 bases, the J end by 0 bases, with 13 bases between. The CDR3 sequence is CASSKNYYSNYGYTF. The CDR3 DNA is TGCGCCAGCAGCAAGAACTATTACTCTAACTATGGCTACACCTTC.

DNA of the CDR3: TGTGCCAGCATTCGCGGACAGGTAAACACTGAAGCTTTCTTT. The encoded protein is CASIRGQVNTEAFF. The V call is TRBV6-5, the J call TRBJ1-1, with TRBD1 identical over 7 bases. In germline, CDR1 is MNHEY, CDR2 SVGAGI. CDR3 length equals 14 residues. J gave up 2 bases and V 7 bases, and 7 bases lay outside the gene matches.

The gene calls are TRBV5-6 and TRBJ1-1, with D tentatively TRBD1 (6 bases). Trimming pared 6 bases from V and 2 bases from J, leaving 17 bases between. This CDR3 spans 15 amino acids. CDR1 and CDR2 from the germline V gene are SGHDT and YYEEEE. The CDR3 coding sequence is TGTGCCAGCACCATCCTTGACAGGAGAAACACTGAAGCTTTCTTT. Residues: CASTILDRRNTEAFF.

The chain joins TRBV6-5 to TRBJ2-7; maybe TRBD2 (6 bases). The V gene's germline CDR1 is MNHEY and CDR2 SVGAGI. The ends were cut back, 2 bases at V and 4 bases at J, with 9 bases in the middle. The CDR3 sequence is 13 residues long. The CDR3 is CASSYRRGYEQYF. The CDR3 nucleotides read TGTGCCAGCAGTTACCGTCGGGGGTACGAGCAGTACTTC.

The gene calls are TRBV18 and TRBJ2-6; no reliable D call. V was cut by 4 bases and J by 0 bases, with 10 bases left in between. The CDR3 loop spans 16 amino acids. CDR1 is KGHSH, CDR2 LQKENI, per germline. In nucleotides, the CDR3 is TGTGCCAGCTCACAAGAGGTGAACTCTGGGGCCAACGTCCTGACTTTC. Amino acids: CASSQEVNSGANVLTF.

The chain combines TRBV27 with TRBJ2-3, with a possible D match to TRBD1 (5 bases). Trimming took 6 bases from V and 4 from J, leaving 11 bases between them. The CDR3 is 13 residues long. Germline V CDR1 and CDR2: MNHEY, SMNVEV (reference sequence). CDR3 in amino acids: CASRRLGADTQYF. The CDR3 bases are TGTGCCAGCAGGAGATTAGGGGCAGATACGCAGTATTTT.

This chain joins TRBV7-2 and TRBJ1-1, with no clear D. Germline V gene data show CDR1 as SGHTA and CDR2 as FQGNSA. The V and J ends lost 0 bases and 5 bases respectively, with 16 bases between them. The CDR3 covers 16 residues. Here the CDR3 reads CASSLAPGRDGTEAFF. CDR3 DNA sequence: TGTGCCAGCAGCTTAGCGCCCGGGAGGGATGGAACTGAAGCTTTCTTT.

CDR3 nucleotide sequence: TGTGCCAGCAGTATGATTGGACTGGGATTGAAGACCCAGTACTTC. Translated: CASSMIGLGLKTQYF. This rearrangement joins TRBV6-5 to TRBJ2-5; perhaps TRBD2 as D (5 bases). Germline V gives CDR1 MNHEY, CDR2 SVGAGI. Trimming shortened V by 5 bases and J by 6 bases, and 19 bases separated the two germline ends. CDR3 length equals 15 residues.

The chain uses TRBV20-1 and TRBJ2-2, with 14 bases identical to TRBD2. This CDR3 has 17 residues. Trimming removed 3 bases from V and 1 base from J; junction bases left unmatched: 4. CDR1 is DFQATT and CDR2 is SNEGSKA in the germline V gene (reference sequence). In DNA, the CDR3 is TGCAGTGCTAGTTGGGGGACTAGCGGGGGGAACACCGGGGAGCTGTTTTTT. Translation gives CSASWGTSGGNTGELFF.

V is TRBV10-3 and J is TRBJ1-5; tentative D call: TRBD1 (5 bases). Germline V gene data show CDR1 as ENHRY and CDR2 as SYGVKD. With 0 bases removed from V and 5 bases from J, the gap between germline ends came to 8 bases. The CDR3 loop spans 14 amino acids. The CDR3 DNA sequence: TGTGCCATCAGTGAGTCAAGGGGTGATCAGCCCCAGCATTTT. Its translation is CAISESRGDQPQHF.

CDR3: CASSVGSGARAGELFF. In DNA form, the CDR3 reads TGTGCCAGCAGCGTAGGGTCAGGGGCAAGGGCCGGGGAGCTGTTTTTT. The genes are TRBV9 and TRBJ2-2, with TRBD1 as a possible D gene (6 bases). Germline V gene sequence: CDR1 SGDLS, CDR2 YYNGEE. With 0 bases removed from V and 6 bases from J, the gap between germline ends came to 15 bases. There are 16 residues in the CDR3.

The chain couples TRBV7-6 to TRBJ1-1; possibly TRBD1 for D (5 bases). Trimming took off 1 base at V and 2 bases at J, with 14 bases between the two ends. From germline, CDR1 is SGHVS and CDR2 FNYEAQ. The CDR3 has 16 amino acids. The CDR3 DNA is TGTGCCAGCAGCTTAGGGGCCGGGACTGTAAACACTGAAGCTTTCTTT. This translates into CASSLGAGTVNTEAFF. The full variable domain, completed using reference TRBV7-6 and TRBJ1-1, is GAGVSQSPRYKVTKRGQDVALRCDPISGHVSLYWYRQALGQGPEFLTYFNYEAQQDKSGLPNDRFSAERPEGSISTLTIQRTEQRDSAMYRCASSLGAGTVNTEAFFGQGTRLTVV.

This chain uses TRBV28 with TRBJ1-1, with no clear D. CDR3 length: 13 amino acids. Trimming pared 2 bases from V and 5 bases from J, leaving 9 bases between. CDR1 is MDHEN, CDR2 SYDVKM, per germline. The CDR3 coding sequence is TGTGCCAGCAGTTTACAGGTGAGAACTGAAGCTTTCTTT. Its translation: CASSLQVRTEAFF.

The rearrangement joins TRBV5-1 to TRBJ2-7; 9 bases line up with TRBD1. V shed 4 bases, J shed 3 bases, and the junction held 11 bases outside the gene matches. Germline V gene sequence: CDR1 SGHRS, CDR2 YFSETQ. The CDR3 spans 16 residues. The CDR3 nucleotides are TGCGCCAGCAGCCCCACCCGGGACAGGGTGGTCTACGAGCAGTACTTC. Its translation: CASSPTRDRVVYEQYF.

This rearrangement joins TRBV29-1 to TRBJ2-1; TRBD2 aligns across 7 bases. Trimming at V came to 7 bases and at J to 6 bases, leaving 9 bases not matched to a gene. Germline V lookup: CDR1 SQVTM, CDR2 ANQGSEA. The CDR3 extends over 13 amino acids. The CDR3 bases are TGCAGCGGTGGGGGGGGTTACGGCAATGAGCAGTTCTTC. Protein product: CSGGGGYGNEQFF.

The CDR3 DNA follows: TGTGCCAGCTCACCACGAGGGGGTCGAGGAGGCTACACCTTC. This codes for CASSPRGGRGGYTF. The chain couples TRBV18 to TRBJ1-2, with a possible D match to TRBD1 (6 bases). With 1 base removed from V and 8 bases from J, the gap between germline ends came to 14 bases. In germline, CDR1 is KGHSH, CDR2 LQKENI. This CDR3 comprises 14 residues.

This clone was recorded a few times. The CDR3 region has the DNA TGTGCCATCAGTCAGGGGGCCGAGACCCAGTACTTC. It specifies CAISQGAETQYF. The chain joins TRBV10-3 to TRBJ2-5; 8 bases are a match to TRBD1. V was clipped by 5 bases and J by 5 bases; unmatched bases: 1. The germline gives CDR1 ENHRY, CDR2 SYGVKD. The CDR3 has 12 amino acids.

This chain joins TRBV19 and TRBJ1-2; 11 positions agree with TRBD1. Per the germline V gene, CDR1 is LNHDA and CDR2 is SQIVND (reference sequence). This CDR3 spans 17 amino acids. V shed 5 bases, J shed 4 bases, and the junction held 12 bases outside the gene matches. The chain's CDR3 is CASSPFRDRGRSYGYTF. As DNA, the CDR3 is TGTGCCAGTAGTCCCTTCCGGGACAGGGGGAGGAGCTATGGCTACACCTTC.

The chain is built from TRBV28 and TRBJ2-5; D is possibly TRBD2 (5 bases). The CDR3 is 13 amino acids. The V and J ends lost 6 bases and 5 bases respectively, with 13 bases between them. Germline loops: CDR1 MDHEN, CDR2 SYDVKM. CDR3 DNA sequence: TGTGCCAGCAGGTTGGACTCTGCGGAGACCCAGTACTTC. Translated: CASRLDSAETQYF.

This clone has a handful of counts. The V gene is TRBV2, the J gene TRBJ1-3, with 10 positions matching TRBD1. The V and J ends lost 6 bases and 1 base, in that order; junction bases with no gene match: 9. This CDR3 is 17 amino acids long. From germline, CDR1 is SNHLY and CDR2 FYNNEI. This CDR3 is CASSPEGQGWSGNTIYF. The CDR3 DNA reads TGTGCCAGCAGCCCGGAGGGACAGGGGTGGTCTGGAAACACCATATATTTT.

A few counts support this clone. This chain links TRBV30 with TRBJ2-7, with a possible D match to TRBD1 (6 bases). V lost 3 bases and J 4 bases, leaving 13 bases between the germline ends. The CDR3 runs to 13 residues. Germline CDR1 is GTSNPN and CDR2 is SVGIG (reference sequence). CDR3 bases: TGTGCCTGGAGCTACGGGACAAATTACGAGCAGTACTTC. It yields the protein CAWSYGTNYEQYF. The whole variable domain, remainder taken from reference TRBV30 and TRBJ2-7, is SQTIHQWPATLVQPVGSPLSLECTVEGTSNPNLYWYRQAAGRGLQLLFYSVGIGQISSEVPQNLSASRPQDRQFILSSKKLLLSDSGFYLCAWSYGTNYEQYFGPGTRLTVT.

This chain joins TRBV4-1 and TRBJ2-5; perhaps TRBD1 as D (5 bases). This CDR3 has 13 amino acids. V lost 3 bases, J lost 5 bases, and 10 bases lay in between. Germline V CDR1 and CDR2: MGHRA, YSYEKL. In nucleotides, the CDR3 is TGCGCCAGCAGCCAGACAGTCCCTGAGACCCAGTACTTC. It encodes CASSQTVPETQYF.